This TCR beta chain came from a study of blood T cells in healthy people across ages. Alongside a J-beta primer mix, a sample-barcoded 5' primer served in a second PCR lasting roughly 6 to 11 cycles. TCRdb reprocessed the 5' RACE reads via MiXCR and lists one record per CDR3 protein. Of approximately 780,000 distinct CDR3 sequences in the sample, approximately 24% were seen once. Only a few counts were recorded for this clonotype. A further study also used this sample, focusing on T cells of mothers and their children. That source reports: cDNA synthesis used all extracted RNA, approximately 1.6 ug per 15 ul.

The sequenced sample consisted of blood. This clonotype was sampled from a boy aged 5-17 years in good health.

DNA for the CDR3: TGTGCCAGCAGCTTAGATTTAAAGCGGGGGATCCAAGAGACCCAGTACTTC. Amino acid sequence: CASSLDLKRGIQETQYF. This rearrangement joins TRBV7-6 to TRBJ2-5; 8 bases are a match to TRBD2. CDR3 length equals 17 residues. J gave up 1 base and V 1 base, and 8 bases lay outside the gene matches. CDR1 and CDR2 from the germline V gene are SGHVS and FNYEAQ.